This T cell receptor beta chain is from a study of graft-versus-host responses after intestinal transplantation. Clones were sequenced by immunoSEQ multiplex PCR, and TCRdb holds only the in-frame ones, with some missing. The sample consists of 55,000 to 75,000 clones, approximately 80% of them appearing once. This clone was found once. The target antigen is unknown. The source is a human donor who was the organ donor for an intestinal transplant. The material was unstimulated CD4+ T cells sorted from spleen or lymph node cells, obtained before transplant.

In DNA form, the CDR3 reads TGTGCCAGCAGTATGACAGTCAACTTCAACGTCCTGACTTTC. This sequence encodes CASSMTVNFNVLTF. The chain combines TRBV28 with TRBJ2-6, with D perhaps TRBD1 (5 bases). CDR1 MDHEN and CDR2 SYDVKM come from the germline V gene. CDR3 length: 14 amino acids. V was pared by 5 bases and J by 9 bases, with 14 bases between.